The present entry profiles one TCR beta chain with its context. In the source study's methods: Amplification with reference gene primers provided the estimates of nucleated cell counts. This table comes from immunoSEQ multiplex PCR, and its TCRdb copy is limited to in-frame clones, with some not included. From that table come the V and J calls and clone size; the DNA was used to work out D and trimming. The repertoire consists of around 250,000 clones, with roughly nine tenths occurring once and the leading ten covering under 2%. This entry belongs to a study of blood T cell repertoires in COVID-19. Study at large: Whether acute or convalescent, the COVID-19 samples came from the United States, Italy and Spain. T cells, B-cell-depleted T cells, or PBMCs provided the cDNA or gDNA that served as material.

CDR3 length: 16 residues. Between the trimmed V and J ends, which lost 3 bases and 8 bases, there was a span of 20 bases. Germline CDR1 reads SGDLS; CDR2 reads YYNGEE. Sequencing was done on a sample of peripheral blood. This TCR was sampled from a woman aged 60-75 years who had recovered from COVID-19. The chain joins TRBV9 to TRBJ1-4, with D possibly being TRBD1 (6 bases). In DNA, the CDR3 is TGTGCCAGCAGCGAGGTGCCTGGCAGGGGAGACGAAAAACTGTTTTTT. Translated, it gives CASSEVPGRGDEKLFF.